Presented here are 26 T cell receptor beta chains from one specimen sequenced in a study of HIV-infected patients and healthy controls. Alpha and beta constant-region primers primed reverse transcription of approximately 500 ng RNA. Separate chain-specific third strand synthesis with multiplexing indices produced the alpha and beta libraries. TCRdb called the 5' RACE reads again in MiXCR, with one record for every CDR3 protein. This sample has around 7,800 distinct CDR3 sequences, with roughly 6% found just once. All unsorted peripheral T cells were captured because whole blood was used without fractionation. Source: blood, taken before antiretroviral therapy. These receptor sequences come from an adult with HIV infection.

This clonotype came up many times. The CDR3 loop is CASSSSYGGETQYF. In DNA form, the CDR3 reads TGTGCCAGCAGCTCCTCGTATGGCGGGGAGACCCAGTACTTC. The V call is TRBV7-2, the J call TRBJ2-5; a weak D match, TRBD2 (5 bases). V lost 4 bases to trimming and J lost 5 bases, with 14 bases between them. There are 14 residues in the CDR3. CDR1 SGHTA and CDR2 FQGNSA come from the germline V gene.

This clonotype was counted at least ten times. The CDR3 is CASSDVTYTDTQYF. CDR3 DNA sequence: TGTGCCAGCAGCGACGTAACGTACACAGATACGCAGTATTTT. The rearrangement uses TRBV7-2 and TRBJ2-3, with D unresolved. V lost 5 bases and J 2 bases, leaving 11 bases between the germline ends. The CDR3 contains 14 residues. Germline loops: CDR1 SGHTA, CDR2 FQGNSA.

There are many counts of this clonotype. The chain recombines TRBV27 with TRBJ1-1; maybe TRBD1 (5 bases). Trimming left V 2 bases short and J 3 bases short, with 16 bases between. The germline V gene has CDR1 MNHEY and CDR2 SMNVEV (reference sequence). The CDR3 covers 16 residues. CDR3 DNA: TGTGCCAGCAGTTTAGTGGGGACGGTCGGACACACTGAAGCTTTCTTT. Translating it yields CASSLVGTVGHTEAFF.

By share, this clonotype counts as medium-sized (0.01 to 0.1%). The chain carries TRBV7-2 and TRBJ1-5, with unresolved D. CDR3 length: 12 residues. Trimming shortened V by 1 base and J by 7 bases, and 5 bases separated the two germline ends. Germline CDR1 and CDR2: SGHTA and FQGNSA. The CDR3 here is CASSLEYQPQHF. The CDR3 coding sequence is TGTGCCAGCAGCTTAGAGTACCAGCCCCAGCATTTT.

This clonotype is judged medium-sized. The rearrangement uses TRBV7-9 and TRBJ2-3; possible D gene TRBD2, 6 bases. V shed 2 bases and J shed 6 bases, with 15 bases lying between them. CDR3 length equals 15 residues. From germline, CDR1 is SEHNR and CDR2 FQNEAQ (reference sequence). CDR3 amino acids: CASSLRASEKDTQYF. The CDR3 nucleotides are TGTGCCAGCAGCTTAAGGGCTAGCGAGAAGGATACGCAGTATTTT. Looking up the rest from reference TRBV7-9 and TRBJ2-3 gives the full variable domain: DTGVSQNPRHKITKRGQNVTFRCDPISEHNRLYWYRQTLGQGPEFLTYFQNEAQLEKSRLLSDRFSAERPKGSFSTLEIQRTEQGDSAMYLCASSLRASEKDTQYFGPGTRLTVL.

This clonotype was counted many times. The V and J genes are TRBV12-3 or TRBV12-4 and TRBJ2-5; no reliable D call. V was trimmed by 3 bases and J by 2 bases, leaving 1 base between them. The CDR3 sequence is 11 residues long. The CDR3 spells CASSLQETQYF. The CDR3 nucleotides are TGTGCCAGCAGTTTGCAAGAGACCCAGTACTTC.

Relative to its sample, this clonotype is medium-sized. The chain carries TRBV7-8 and TRBJ2-3; maybe TRBD1 (6 bases). CDR3 length equals 16 residues. V lost 1 base and J 0 bases, leaving 11 bases between the germline ends. Looked up from germline, CDR1 is SGHVS and CDR2 is FQNEAQ. The CDR3 here is CASSLGTDPSTDTQYF. The CDR3 region has the DNA TGTGCCAGCAGCTTAGGGACAGATCCTAGCACAGATACGCAGTATTTT.

Many counts were recorded for this clonotype. Given a much more abundant clone one base away, this may be a read error. J is TRBJ2-5 and V is TRBV28; D possibly corresponds to TRBD2 (5 bases). This CDR3 is 11 amino acids long. The V gene's germline CDR1 is MDHEN and CDR2 SYDVKM. Trimming removed 10 bases from V and 4 bases from J, with 10 bases in between. The CDR3: CAIRRVETQYF. CDR3 in DNA: TGTGCCATCAGGCGGGTAGAGACCCAGTACTTC.

There are many counts of this clonotype. The rearrangement uses TRBV27 and TRBJ2-7; 11 bases line up with TRBD1. J lost 6 bases, V lost 5 bases, and 6 bases had no gene match. The CDR3 consists of 14 residues. Germline CDR1 reads MNHEY; CDR2 reads SMNVEV (reference sequence). The CDR3 loop reads CASSSGTGGTEQYF. In DNA form, the CDR3 reads TGTGCCAGCAGTAGTGGGACAGGGGGTACCGAGCAGTACTTC.

Judged by abundance, this clonotype is medium-sized (0.01 to 0.1%). The chain is built from TRBV6-5 and TRBJ1-2; 8 bases match TRBD1. The CDR3 runs 15 residues. V was pared by 5 bases and J by 4 bases, with 9 bases of the junction left unmatched. Germline CDR1 reads MNHEY; CDR2 reads SVGAGI. The CDR3 DNA sequence: TGTGCCAGCAGTCCCCAGACAGGGGCCATCTATGGCTACACCTTC. Translation gives CASSPQTGAIYGYTF.

Many counts were recorded for this clonotype. This rearrangement joins TRBV4-2 to TRBJ1-6, with TRBD1 matching 9 bases. CDR1 and CDR2 (germline): LGHNA, YNFKEQ. This CDR3 is built from 17 residues. V shed 1 base, J shed 7 bases, and the junction held 8 bases outside the gene matches. The CDR3 is CASSQGTGTGRNSPLHF. The DNA of the CDR3 is TGTGCCAGCAGCCAAGGAACCGGGACAGGGAGGAATTCACCCCTCCACTTT.

By sample fraction, this clonotype is medium-sized (0.01 to 0.1%). The chain joins TRBV20-1 to TRBJ1-1; possibly TRBD1 for D (5 bases). V was shortened by 1 base and J by 7 bases, with 13 bases between the two germline ends. Per germline, CDR1 DFQATT and CDR2 SNEGSKA (reference sequence). This CDR3 has 13 residues. The CDR3 sequence is CSARGREYSEAFF. The DNA of the CDR3 is TGCAGTGCTAGAGGCAGGGAGTACAGTGAAGCTTTCTTT.

This clonotype has at least ten counts. This rearrangement joins TRBV9 to TRBJ1-2; 8 bases match TRBD1. After removal of 0 bases from V and 4 bases from J, the junction contained 5 bases not matched to a gene. This CDR3 has 15 residues. The germline CDR1 and CDR2 sequences are SGDLS and YYNGEE. In nucleotides, the CDR3 is TGTGCCAGCAGCGTAGATCAGGGGGCGAGCTATGGCTACACCTTC. It is translated as CASSVDQGASYGYTF.

This clonotype was recorded at least ten times. The chain links TRBV18 to TRBJ2-7; D is undetermined. Germline CDR1 KGHSH, CDR2 LQKENI. The germline V and J ends were trimmed by 2 bases and 1 base, with 15 bases remaining between them. This CDR3 has 16 residues. Here the CDR3 reads CASSPADGLASYEQYF. In DNA form, the CDR3 reads TGTGCCAGCTCACCAGCTGACGGCCTCGCTTCCTACGAGCAGTACTTC.

This clonotype was picked up many times. The chain joins TRBV6-5 to TRBJ2-6; TRBD2 matches 11 bases. CDR1 is MNHEY and CDR2 is SVGAGI in the germline V gene. The trim removed 8 bases at V and 0 bases at J, leaving 9 bases unmatched. The CDR3 contains 18 residues. Here the CDR3 DNA reads TGTGCCAGCCGCGAACTAGCGGGGGCCTTCTCTGGGGCCAACGTCCTGACTTTC. It is translated as CASRELAGAFSGANVLTF.

Many counts were recorded for this clonotype. V is TRBV5-4 and J is TRBJ2-3; a possible D gene is TRBD1 (6 bases). CDR1 SGHNT and CDR2 YYREEE come from the germline V gene (reference sequence). This CDR3 spans 18 amino acids. V shed 4 bases and J shed 0 bases, with 21 bases lying between them. The chain's CDR3 is CASSTSSLTGPSTDTQYF. In DNA form, the CDR3 reads TGTGCCAGCAGCACCTCATCTCTAACAGGGCCCAGCACAGATACGCAGTATTTT.

This clonotype has ten or more counts. This rearrangement joins TRBV5-4 to TRBJ1-1; TRBD1 agrees at 9 bases. CDR3 size: 15 residues. Germline CDR1 and CDR2: SGHNT and YYREEE (reference sequence). V was clipped by 0 bases and J by 6 bases; unmatched bases: 6. CDR3 residues: CASSLGEQGAAEAFF. The CDR3 coding sequence is TGTGCCAGCAGCTTGGGGGAACAGGGGGCGGCTGAAGCTTTCTTT.

In this sample, this clonotype turned up many times. The gene calls are TRBV6-1 and TRBJ1-2; D gene ambiguous. CDR3 length equals 13 residues. Germline V lookup: CDR1 MNHNS, CDR2 SASEGT. V lost 6 bases and J lost 3, with 11 bases in between. The CDR3 loop reads CASSGDTYYGYTF. DNA of the CDR3: TGTGCCAGCAGCGGAGACACCTACTATGGCTACACCTTC.

This clonotype was picked up many times. The J gene is TRBJ2-1, the V gene TRBV5-6; D possibly matches TRBD1 or TRBD2 (5 bases each). This CDR3 is 14 amino acids long. V was pared by 3 bases and J by 1 base, with 8 bases between. CDR1 is SGHDT and CDR2 is YYEEEE in the germline V gene. CDR3 nucleotides: TGTGCCAGCAGCTGGGGGAGTTCCTACAATGAGCAGTTCTTC. Encoded protein: CASSWGSSYNEQFF. Looking up the rest from reference TRBV5-6 and TRBJ2-1 gives the full variable domain: DAGVTQSPTHLIKTRGQQVTLRCSPKSGHDTVSWYQQALGQGPQFIFQYYEEEERQRGNFPDRFSGHQFPNYSSELNVNALLLGDSALYLCASSWGSSYNEQFFGPGTRLTVL.

This clonotype was observed at least ten times. The chain couples TRBV7-2 to TRBJ2-1; D unclear. This CDR3 spans 13 amino acids. With 2 bases removed from V and 5 bases from J, the gap between germline ends came to 7 bases. The germline CDR1 and CDR2 sequences are SGHTA and FQGNSA. CDR3: CASSLTGDNEQFF. The CDR3, as DNA: TGTGCCAGCAGCTTAACGGGTGACAATGAGCAGTTCTTC.

The rearrangement uses TRBV7-2 and TRBJ2-2; D is possibly TRBD2 (5 bases). V was shortened by 4 bases and J by 2 bases, with 20 bases between the two germline ends. Germline assignment: CDR1 SGHTA and CDR2 FQGNSA. This CDR3 region has 18 residues. CDR3 loop: CASSSGRGPLVNTGELFF. DNA of the CDR3: TGTGCCAGCAGCTCCGGACGGGGTCCACTCGTTAACACCGGGGAGCTGTTTTTT.

By share of the sample, this clonotype is medium-sized (0.01 to 0.1%). This CDR3 fails to terminate in the conserved phenylalanine or tryptophan, so it likely reflects a read error. The DNA is omitted, as the CDR3 cannot be located on it reliably, and the CDR3 follows TCRdb's listing. This chain joins TRBV9 and TRBJ1-2. CDR1 and CDR2 from the germline V gene are SGDLS and YYNGEE. The CDR3 is 8 amino acids in total, end residues counted. The CDR3 here is CASSPPSL.

Judged by abundance, this clonotype is medium-sized (0.01 to 0.1%). At one boundary the junction diverges from the germline segment, which might be a read error. The V and J genes are TRBV27 and TRBJ1-4, with unresolved D. The germline CDR1 and CDR2 sequences are MNHEY and SMNVEV (reference sequence). This CDR3 is built from 13 residues. The CDR3 nucleotides are TGTGCCAGCAGTCCCTCCGGGCTCGAAAACCTGTTTTTT. Protein: CASSPSGLENLFF.

This clonotype was detected many times. The J gene is TRBJ1-4, the V gene TRBV7-9; no firm D call. Trimming removed 3 bases from V and 15 bases from J, with 14 bases in between. The CDR3 is 12 amino acids. The germline CDR1 and CDR2 sequences are SEHNR and FQNEAQ (reference sequence). The CDR3, as DNA: TGTGCCAGCAGCTTTGGTGGCAGTGAGGTGTTTTTT. Its translation: CASSFGGSEVFF.

This clonotype is deemed medium-sized. This sequence joins TRBV2 and TRBJ2-2, with D possibly being TRBD2 (6 bases). The V gene's germline CDR1 is SNHLY and CDR2 FYNNEI. The V and J ends lost 5 bases and 3 bases respectively, with 13 bases between them. The CDR3 sequence is 15 residues long. Written as DNA, the CDR3 is TGTGCCAGCAGTCGTCGGGACTTTCACACCGGGGAGCTGTTTTTT. It is translated as CASSRRDFHTGELFF.

This clonotype was detected many times. The chain has TRBV7-8 and TRBJ2-2, with D possibly called TRBD1 or TRBD2 (5 bases each). Germline assignment: CDR1 SGHVS and CDR2 FQNEAQ. With 4 bases removed from V and 3 bases from J, the gap between germline ends came to 15 bases. The CDR3 sequence is 16 residues long. This CDR3 reads CASSSLRGPYTGELFF. In DNA form, the CDR3 reads TGTGCCAGCAGCTCCCTCCGGGGCCCGTACACCGGGGAGCTGTTTTTT.